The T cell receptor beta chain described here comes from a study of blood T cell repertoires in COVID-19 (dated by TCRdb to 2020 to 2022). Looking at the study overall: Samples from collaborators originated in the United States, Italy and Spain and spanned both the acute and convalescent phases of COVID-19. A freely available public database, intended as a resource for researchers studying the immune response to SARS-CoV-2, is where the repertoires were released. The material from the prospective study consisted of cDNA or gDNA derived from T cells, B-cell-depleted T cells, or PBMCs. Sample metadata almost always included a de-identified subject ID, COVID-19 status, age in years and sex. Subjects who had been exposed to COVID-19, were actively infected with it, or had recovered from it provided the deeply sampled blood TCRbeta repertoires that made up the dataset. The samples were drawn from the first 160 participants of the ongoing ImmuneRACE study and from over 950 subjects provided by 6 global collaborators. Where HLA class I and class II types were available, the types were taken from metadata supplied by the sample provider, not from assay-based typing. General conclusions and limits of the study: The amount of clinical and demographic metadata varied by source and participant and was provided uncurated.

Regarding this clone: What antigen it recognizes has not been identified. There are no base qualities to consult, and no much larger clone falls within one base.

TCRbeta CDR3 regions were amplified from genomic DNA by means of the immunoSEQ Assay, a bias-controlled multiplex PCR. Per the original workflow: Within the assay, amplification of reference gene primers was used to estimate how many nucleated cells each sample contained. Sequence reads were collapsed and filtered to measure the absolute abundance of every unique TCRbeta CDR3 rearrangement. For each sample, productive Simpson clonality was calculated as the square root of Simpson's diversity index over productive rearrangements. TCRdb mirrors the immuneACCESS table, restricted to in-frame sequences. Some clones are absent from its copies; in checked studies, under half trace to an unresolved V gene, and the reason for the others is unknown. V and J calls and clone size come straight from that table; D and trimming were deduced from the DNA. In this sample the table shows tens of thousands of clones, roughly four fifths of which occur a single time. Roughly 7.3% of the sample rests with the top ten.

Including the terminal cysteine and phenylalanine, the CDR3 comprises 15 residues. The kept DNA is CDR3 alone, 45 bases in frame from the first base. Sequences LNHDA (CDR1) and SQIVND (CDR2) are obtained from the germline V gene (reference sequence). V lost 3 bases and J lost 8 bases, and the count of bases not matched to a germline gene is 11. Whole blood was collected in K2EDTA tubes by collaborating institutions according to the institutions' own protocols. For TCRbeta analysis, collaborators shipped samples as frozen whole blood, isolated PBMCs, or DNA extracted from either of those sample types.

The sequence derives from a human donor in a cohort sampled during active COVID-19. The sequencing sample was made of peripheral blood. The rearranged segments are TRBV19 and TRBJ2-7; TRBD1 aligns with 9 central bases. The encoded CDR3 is CASSMITGGGSQQYF. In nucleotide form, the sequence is TGTGCCAGTAGTATGATTACAGGGGGCGGGTCCCAGCAGTACTTC.